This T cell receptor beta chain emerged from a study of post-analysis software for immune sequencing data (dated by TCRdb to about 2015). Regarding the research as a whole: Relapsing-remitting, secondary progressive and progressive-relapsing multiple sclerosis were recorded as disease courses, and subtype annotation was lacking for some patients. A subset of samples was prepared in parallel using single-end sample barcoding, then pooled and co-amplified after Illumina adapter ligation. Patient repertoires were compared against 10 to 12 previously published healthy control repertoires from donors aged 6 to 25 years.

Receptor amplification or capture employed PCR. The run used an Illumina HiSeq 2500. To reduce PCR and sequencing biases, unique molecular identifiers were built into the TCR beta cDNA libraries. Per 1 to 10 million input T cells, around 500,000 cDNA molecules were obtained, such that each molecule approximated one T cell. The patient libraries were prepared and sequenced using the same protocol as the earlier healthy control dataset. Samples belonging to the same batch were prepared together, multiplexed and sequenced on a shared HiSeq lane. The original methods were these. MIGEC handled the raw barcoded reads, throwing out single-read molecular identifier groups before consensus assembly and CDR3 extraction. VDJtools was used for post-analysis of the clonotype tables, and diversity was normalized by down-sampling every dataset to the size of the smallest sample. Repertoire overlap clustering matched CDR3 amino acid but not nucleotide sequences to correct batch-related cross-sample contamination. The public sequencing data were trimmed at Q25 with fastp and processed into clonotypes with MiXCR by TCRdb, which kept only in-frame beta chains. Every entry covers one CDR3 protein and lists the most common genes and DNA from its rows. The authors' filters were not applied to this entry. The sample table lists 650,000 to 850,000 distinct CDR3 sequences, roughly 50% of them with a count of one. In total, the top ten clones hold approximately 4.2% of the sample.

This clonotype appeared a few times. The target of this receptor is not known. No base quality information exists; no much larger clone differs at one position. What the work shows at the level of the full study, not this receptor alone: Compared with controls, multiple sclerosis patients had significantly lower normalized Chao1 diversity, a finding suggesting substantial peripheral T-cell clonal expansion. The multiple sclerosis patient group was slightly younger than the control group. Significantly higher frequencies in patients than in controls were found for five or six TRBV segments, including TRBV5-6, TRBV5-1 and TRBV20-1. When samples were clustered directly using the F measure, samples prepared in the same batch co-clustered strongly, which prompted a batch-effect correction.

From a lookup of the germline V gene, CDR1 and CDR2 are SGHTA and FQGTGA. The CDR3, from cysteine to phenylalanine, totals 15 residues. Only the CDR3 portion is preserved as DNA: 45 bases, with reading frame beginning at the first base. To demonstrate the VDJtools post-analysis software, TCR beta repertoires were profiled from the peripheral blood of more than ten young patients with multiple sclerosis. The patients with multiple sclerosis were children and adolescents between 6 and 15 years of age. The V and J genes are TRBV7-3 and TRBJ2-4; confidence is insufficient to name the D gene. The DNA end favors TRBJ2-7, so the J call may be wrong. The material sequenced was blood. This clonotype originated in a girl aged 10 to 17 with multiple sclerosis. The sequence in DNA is TGTGCCAGCAGCCCCGACGGAGTCTCAGGTCTCGAGCAGTACTTC. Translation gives CASSPDGVSGLEQYF.